This is a list of T cell receptor beta chains from one sample in a study of a mutant IDH1 vaccine in newly diagnosed glioma. The antigens for these receptors are not known. The assay was immunoSEQ multiplex PCR, and TCRdb's table has in-frame clones only and misses some. The data show 20,000 to 25,000 clones, approximately 78% seen once. The sample in question was PBMCs, obtained from a glioma patient whose treatment included an IDH1 peptide vaccine. The receptors originated from a man aged 30 to 39 with glioma. Both conserved end residues are part of each CDR3. D genes are given only for firm matches. Rows give clone size only sometimes, using once, few, many, or a class for an expanded clone.

d_call j_call v_call clone_size cdr3_nt cdr3_aa
. TRBJ2-7 TRBV30 . TGTGCCTGGAGCAAGACGGGAGTGTGGTACGAGCAGTACTTC CAWSKTGVWYEQYF
. TRBJ1-1 TRBV7-8 . TGTGCCAGCAGCCCTCTGGACGGGGACACTGAAGCTTTCTTT CASSPLDGDTEAFF
. TRBJ2-2 TRBV27 . TGTGCCAGCAGTTTTGCGGCCGGGGAGCTGTTTTTT CASSFAAGELFF
. TRBJ1-2 TRBV5-1 . TGCGCCAGCAGTTCGGACGTCGCCTATGGCTACACCTTC CASSSDVAYGYTF
. TRBJ2-7 TRBV5-1 . TGCGCCAGCAGCTCCCAGGGGGGCTCCTACGAGCAGTACTTC CASSSQGGSYEQYF
TRBD1 TRBJ2-7 TRBV2 . TGTGCCAGCAGCGGGACAGAAAGGGGCTACGAGCAGTACTTC CASSGTERGYEQYF
. TRBJ1-1 TRBV5-1 . TGCGCCAGCAGCTTTACAGGGACGAACACTGAAGCTTTCTTT CASSFTGTNTEAFF
. TRBJ1-1 TRBV29-1 . TGCAGCGTTGACGGGACTCTAAAACAAAGGGGCACTGAAGCTTTCTTT CSVDGTLKQRGTEAFF
. TRBJ2-3 TRBV25-1 . TGTGCCAGCAGTGAATCTGTCAAAACGCAGTATTTT CASSESVKTQYF
. TRBJ2-7 TRBV7-9 . TGTGCCAGCAGAGAGCACGCCACTTACGAGCAGTACTTC CASREHATYEQYF
. TRBJ1-1 TRBV5-1 large TGCGCCAGCAGCTTGGGACACGGAACTATGAACACTGAAGCTTTCTTT CASSLGHGTMNTEAFF
. TRBJ2-7 TRBV14 . TGTGCCAGCAGCCAAAGGCACAGATCCTACGAGCAGTACTTC CASSQRHRSYEQYF
TRBD1 TRBJ1-1 TRBV29-1 . TGCAGCGCTGGGACAGGGTCGAACACTGAAGCTTTCTTT CSAGTGSNTEAFF
. TRBJ1-1 TRBV19 . TGTGCCAGTAGTACCCCCTTAGAGGGCGGGATGAACACTGAAGCTTTCTTT CASSTPLEGGMNTEAFF
. TRBJ2-4 TRBV6-5 . TGTGCCAGCAGTTACCAGGGACGTCCCTGGGACATTCAGTACTTC CASSYQGRPWDIQYF